This section outlines one T cell receptor (beta chain) sequence together with its context. Its antigen is not known. The entry originates in a study of vaccination and CD4 T cells after COVID-19. Treatment of the sample: roughly nine-day PBMC culture with coronavirus spike peptide pools or control peptides (ViraFEST assay). Germline values: CDR1 MNHNS, CDR2 SASEGT. V lost 3 bases, J lost 2 bases, and 7 bases stayed unmatched. CDR3 length: 16 residues. Cultured CD4+ T cells had their DNA profiled by the Oncomine TCR Beta short-read assay. In TCRdb, the PCR reads were re-called with MiXCR into one record per CDR3 protein. The table lists fewer than 8,500 distinct CDR3 sequences, about 66% of them singletons.

The TCR sequence derives from a human donor who had recovered from COVID-19. What was sequenced was CD4+ T cells from blood, cultured in vitro. The chain uses TRBV6-1 and TRBJ1-2, with 9 bases matching TRBD1. CDR3 residues: CASSEQTGGGNYGYTF. CDR3 sequence (DNA): TGTGCCAGCAGTGAGCAAACAGGGGGCGGGAACTATGGCTACACCTTC.